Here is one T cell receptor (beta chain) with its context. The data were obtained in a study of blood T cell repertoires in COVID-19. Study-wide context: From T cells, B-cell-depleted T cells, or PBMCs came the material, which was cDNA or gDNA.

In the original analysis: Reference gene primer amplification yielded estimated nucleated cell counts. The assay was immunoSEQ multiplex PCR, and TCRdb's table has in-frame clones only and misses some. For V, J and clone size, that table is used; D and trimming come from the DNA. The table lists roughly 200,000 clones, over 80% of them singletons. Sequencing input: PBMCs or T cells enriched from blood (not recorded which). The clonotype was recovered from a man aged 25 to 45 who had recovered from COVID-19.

The CDR3, as DNA: TGTGCCAGCAGCGTGGGACTCTCCGGGGAGCTGTTTTTT. As protein: CASSVGLSGELFF. The chain recombines TRBV5-4 with TRBJ2-2; D is perhaps TRBD2 (6 bases). CDR3 length: 13 amino acids. V was cut by 4 bases and J by 6 bases, with 10 bases left in between. Germline V CDR1 and CDR2: SGHNT, YYREEE (reference sequence).